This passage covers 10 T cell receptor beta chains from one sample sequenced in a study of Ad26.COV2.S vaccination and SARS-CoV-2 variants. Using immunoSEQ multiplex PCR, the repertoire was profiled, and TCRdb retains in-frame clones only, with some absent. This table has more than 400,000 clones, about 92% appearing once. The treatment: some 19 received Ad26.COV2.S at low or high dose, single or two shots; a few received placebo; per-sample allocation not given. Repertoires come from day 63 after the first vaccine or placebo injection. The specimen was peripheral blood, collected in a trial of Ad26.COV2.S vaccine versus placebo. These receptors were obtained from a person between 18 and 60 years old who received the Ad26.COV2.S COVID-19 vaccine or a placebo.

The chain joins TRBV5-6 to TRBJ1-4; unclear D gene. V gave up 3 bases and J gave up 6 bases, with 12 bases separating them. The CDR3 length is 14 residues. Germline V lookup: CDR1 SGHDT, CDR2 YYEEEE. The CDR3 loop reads CASSSTQGYEKLFF. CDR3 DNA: TGTGCCAGCAGCTCCACCCAAGGGTATGAAAAACTGTTTTTT.

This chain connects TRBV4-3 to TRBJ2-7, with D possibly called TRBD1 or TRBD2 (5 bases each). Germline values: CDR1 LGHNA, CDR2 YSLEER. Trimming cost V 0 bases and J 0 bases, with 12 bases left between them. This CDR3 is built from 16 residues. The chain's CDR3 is CASSQDQAGSSYEQYF. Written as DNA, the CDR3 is TGCGCCAGCAGCCAAGATCAGGCAGGGAGCTCCTACGAGCAGTACTTC.

The CDR3 loop is CASSEQGAKGTEAFF. CDR3 DNA: TGTGCCAGCAGTGAACAGGGGGCTAAGGGCACTGAAGCTTTCTTT. V is TRBV2 and J is TRBJ1-1, with 8 nucleotides matching TRBD1. This CDR3 spans 15 amino acids. V gave up 2 bases and J gave up 4 bases; unmatched junction bases: 6. The germline V gene has CDR1 SNHLY and CDR2 FYNNEI.

In DNA, the CDR3 is TGCGCCAGCAGCCATGGGACAGGGGCGGCAGAGACCCAGTACTTC. The encoded protein is CASSHGTGAAETQYF. The chain links TRBV4-3 to TRBJ2-5, with 10 bases identical to TRBD1. V lost 3 bases, J lost 4 bases, and 5 bases stayed unmatched. The CDR3 contains 15 residues. Germline V gene sequence: CDR1 LGHNA, CDR2 YSLEER.

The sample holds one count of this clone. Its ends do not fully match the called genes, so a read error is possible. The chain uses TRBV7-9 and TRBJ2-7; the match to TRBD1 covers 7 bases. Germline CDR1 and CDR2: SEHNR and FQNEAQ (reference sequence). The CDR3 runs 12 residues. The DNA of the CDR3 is TGTGCCAGCAGCGCAACCGGGACAGTTGAGATCTTC. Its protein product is CASSATGTVEIF. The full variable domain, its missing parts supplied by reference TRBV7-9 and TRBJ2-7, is DTGVSQNPRHKITKRGQNVTFRCDPISEHNRLYWYRQTLGQGPEFLTYFQNEAQLEKSRLLSDRFSAERPKGSFSTLEIQRTEQGDSAMYLCASSATGTVEIFGPGTRLTVT.

The CDR3 here is CASSPGYNYGYTF. As DNA, the CDR3 is TGTGCCAGCAGTCCAGGGTACAACTATGGCTACACCTTC. The V gene is TRBV27, the J gene TRBJ1-2, with a possible D match to TRBD1 (5 bases). V gave up 5 bases and J gave up 2 bases, with 9 bases separating them. This CDR3 is built from 13 residues. The germline gives CDR1 MNHEY, CDR2 SMNVEV (reference sequence).

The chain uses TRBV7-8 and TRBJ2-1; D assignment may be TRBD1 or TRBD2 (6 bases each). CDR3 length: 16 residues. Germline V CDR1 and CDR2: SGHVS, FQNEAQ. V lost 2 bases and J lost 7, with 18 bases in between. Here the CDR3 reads CASSLLGGGPGNEQFF. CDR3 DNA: TGTGCCAGCAGCTTATTGGGGGGCGGTCCGGGGAATGAGCAGTTCTTC.

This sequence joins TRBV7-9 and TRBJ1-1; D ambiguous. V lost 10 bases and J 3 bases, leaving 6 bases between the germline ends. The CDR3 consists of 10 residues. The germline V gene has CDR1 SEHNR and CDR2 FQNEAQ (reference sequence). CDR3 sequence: CAILDTEAFF. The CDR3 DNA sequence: TGTGCCATCCTGGACACTGAAGCTTTCTTT.

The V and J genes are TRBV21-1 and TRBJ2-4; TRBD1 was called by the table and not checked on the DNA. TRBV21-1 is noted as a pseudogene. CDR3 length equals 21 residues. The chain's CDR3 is CASSTPRGQKDGALAKNIQYF. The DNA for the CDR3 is TGTGCCAGCAGCACCCCCCGGGGACAGAAGGACGGGGCTTTAGCCAAAAACATTCAGTACTTC.

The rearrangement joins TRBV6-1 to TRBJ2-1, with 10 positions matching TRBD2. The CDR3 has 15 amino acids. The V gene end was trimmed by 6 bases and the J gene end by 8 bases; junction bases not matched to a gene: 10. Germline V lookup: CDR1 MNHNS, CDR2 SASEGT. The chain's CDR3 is CASSRAGGAFDEQFF. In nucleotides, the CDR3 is TGTGCCAGCAGCCGAGCGGGGGGGGCTTTCGATGAGCAGTTCTTC.